A single sample gave rise to the 31 T cell receptor beta chains below, sequenced in a study of T cells in women clearing cervical HPV infection. Clones were sequenced by immunoSEQ multiplex PCR, and TCRdb holds only the in-frame ones, with some missing. The specimen's table records 20,000 to 25,000 clones. Sequencing was performed on blood buffy coat. The receptor source for this set is a woman aged 18 to 75 with a cervical HPV16 infection that either progressed to CIN3+ or cleared (not recorded which).

Worth noting for this clone: Read data end 3 residues before the CDR3 end; the end is taken from the germline J gene. V gene TRBV5-1 combines with J gene TRBJ2-5; D remains unclear. V lost 0 bases, J lost 3 bases, and 9 bases lay in between. Germline V gives CDR1 SGHRS, CDR2 YFSETQ. The CDR3 is 14 amino acids. The covered CDR3 bases are TGCGCCAGCAGCTTGGAGTCCCCGGAAGAGACC. It is translated as CASSLESPEET. The full CDR3 reads CASSLESPEETQYF.

As concerns this clone: The read halts 3 residues ahead of the CDR3 end, with the missing end drawn from the germline J gene. V usage is TRBV10-3 and J usage is TRBJ2-2; D may be TRBD1 (5 bases). The V end was cut by 3 bases, the J end by 2 bases, with 13 bases between. CDR3 length: 16 amino acids. Germline assignment: CDR1 ENHRY and CDR2 SYGVKD. This chain's CDR3 is CAISDNVRANTGELFF. The part of the CDR3 DNA that was read is TGTGCCATCAGTGACAATGTCAGGGCAAACACCGGGGAG.

About this clone: The missing CDR3 end, 3 residues past where the read stops, is filled in from the germline J gene. The chain is built from TRBV6-2 or TRBV6-3 and TRBJ2-3, with 8 bases matching TRBD1. The V gene's germline CDR1 is MNHEY and CDR2 SVGEGT. The CDR3 length is 13 residues. The CDR3 loop is CASSYNRGETQYF. The CDR3 DNA, read in part, is TGTGCCAGCAGTTACAACAGGGGGGAGACG.

To note about this clone: Coverage ceases 3 residues before the CDR3 finishes, and the germline J gene fills in the end. The J gene is TRBJ2-1, the V gene TRBV5-1, with TRBD1 matching 8 bases. CDR3 size: 14 residues. Per germline, CDR1 SGHRS and CDR2 YFSETQ. V lost 0 bases and J lost 8; bases outside the gene matches: 4. The CDR3 DNA, read in part, is TGCGCCAGCAGCTTGGGGACAGGGAACGATGAG. Amino acid sequence: CASSLGTGNDE. In full, the CDR3 is CASSLGTGNDEQFF.

Here the CDR3 reads CASSRGLYDYTF. The part of the CDR3 DNA that was read is TGTGCCAGCAGCCGGGGACTCTACGAC. J is TRBJ1-2 and V is TRBV7-7; the D gene is possibly TRBD1 (5 bases). Read data end 3 residues before the CDR3 end; the end is taken from the germline J gene. The germline CDR1 and CDR2 sequences are SSHAT and FNYEAQ (reference sequence). This CDR3 has 12 residues.

Points on this clone: Sequencing ends 3 residues short of the CDR3 end; the germline J gene provides the rest. V gene TRBV6-2 or TRBV6-3 combines with J gene TRBJ1-5; no firm D call. The germline V gene has CDR1 MNHEY and CDR2 SVGEGT. The V and J ends lost 1 base and 8 bases respectively, with 6 bases between them. CDR3 length: 12 amino acids. The part of the CDR3 DNA that was read is TGTGCCAGCAGTTACTTCGGGGAGCCC. It translates to CASSYFGEP. The full CDR3 reads CASSYFGEPQHF.

As concerns this clone: The read ends 3 residues before the CDR3 terminus; that terminus is restored from the germline J gene. The V call is TRBV7-9, the J call TRBJ2-2; D is perhaps TRBD2 (6 bases). The CDR3 is made up of 13 amino acids. The germline gives CDR1 SEHNR, CDR2 FQNEAQ (reference sequence). The CDR3 DNA, read in part, is TGTGCCAGCACCAGGGTCGGGGGTGAAAAG. This codes for CASTRVGGEK. Given in full, the CDR3 is CASTRVGGEKLFF.

For this clone: The CDR3 end is not reached by the read, which stops 3 residues before it; the germline J gene fills it in. J is TRBJ2-5 and V is TRBV5-1, with D possibly matching TRBD2 (6 bases). The CDR3 is 16 amino acids. Germline V gene sequence: CDR1 SGHRS, CDR2 YFSETQ. The ends were cut back, 0 bases at V and 1 base at J, with 13 bases in the middle. The CDR3 spells CASSLGPGGLQETQYF. CDR3 DNA, as far as it was read: TGCGCCAGCAGCTTGGGTCCCGGGGGTCTCCAAGAGACC.

With regard to this clone: The sequence runs out 3 residues before the end of the CDR3; the remainder is reconstructed from the germline J gene. The chain carries TRBV11-2 and TRBJ2-1; D may be TRBD1 (6 bases). Trimming stripped 10 bases from V and 4 bases from J, with 14 bases between. The CDR3 contains 13 residues. Germline V gives CDR1 SGHAT, CDR2 FQNNGV. The CDR3 sequence is CAIRGRKYNEQFF. CDR3 bases read: TGTGCCATCAGGGGCAGAAAATACAATGAG.

Points on this clone: The CDR3 end is not reached by the read, which stops 3 residues before it; the germline J gene fills it in. This chain links TRBV11-2 with TRBJ1-5, with TRBD1 matching over 10 bases. Losses at the gene ends were 3 bases for V and 3 bases for J; bases not matched to a gene: 2. Germline CDR1 reads SGHAT; CDR2 reads FQNNGV. The length of the CDR3 is 15 residues. The CDR3 protein is CASSFGTGDNQPQHF. Incomplete CDR3 DNA: TGTGCCAGCAGCTTTGGGACAGGGGACAATCAGCCC.

Worth noting for this clone: The observed sequence ends 3 residues before the CDR3 terminus, with the missing tail filled in from the germline J gene. The chain links TRBV5-1 to TRBJ2-3; 9 bases match TRBD2. The V gene end was trimmed by 0 bases and the J gene end by 4 bases; junction bases not matched to a gene: 6. The CDR3 is 16 residues long. The germline V gene has CDR1 SGHRS and CDR2 YFSETQ. The CDR3 loop is CASSLDAGLASDTQYF. The sequenced CDR3 bases are TGCGCCAGCAGCTTGGACGCGGGACTAGCCTCAGATACG.

With respect to this clone: The read ends 3 residues shy of where the CDR3 ends; the end is completed using the germline J gene. The chain joins TRBV6-2 or TRBV6-3 to TRBJ2-1, with D hard to call. The germline V gene encodes CDR1 MNHEY and CDR2 SVGEGT. The V gene lost 5 bases and the J gene lost 8 bases, with 13 bases spanning the gap. The CDR3 consists of 13 residues. This CDR3 is CASSGSRGDEQFF. The DNA read from the CDR3 is TGTGCCAGCAGTGGGTCTCGCGGCGATGAG.

A note on this clone: The sequenced fragment ends 3 residues before the CDR3 boundary, so the rest is inferred from the germline J gene. The chain recombines TRBV7-9 with TRBJ2-7; tentatively, D is TRBD2 (5 bases). Deletions cut 5 bases from V and 3 bases from J, with 14 bases between. The CDR3 is 14 amino acids. Germline CDR1 SEHNR, CDR2 FQNEAQ (reference sequence). The part of the CDR3 DNA that was read is TGTGCCAGCAGCCATCTCGGGGAAATCTACGAG. The encoded protein is CASSHLGEIYE. The full CDR3 reads CASSHLGEIYEQYF.

Details on this clone: The read is 3 residues too short to cover the CDR3 end, so that end is filled in from the germline J gene. This rearrangement joins TRBV12-3 or TRBV12-4 to TRBJ2-2; 9 bases match TRBD1. The CDR3 runs to 16 residues. V shed 6 bases and J 3 bases; nucleotides not matched to a gene: 8. The CDR3 protein is CASRNDRGGDTGELFF. The CDR3 bases that were read are TGTGCCAGCAGAAACGACAGGGGGGGAGACACCGGGGAG.

As for this clone: The missing CDR3 end, 3 residues past where the read stops, is filled in from the germline J gene. The rearrangement links TRBV6-2 or TRBV6-3 to TRBJ2-7, with 10 bases fitting TRBD1. Unmatched junction bases numbered 9, after V lost 7 bases and J lost 3 bases. The CDR3 sequence is 15 residues long. The germline V gene has CDR1 MNHEY and CDR2 SVGEGT. The CDR3 spells CASTPLDRGGYEQYF. CDR3 DNA, as far as it was read: TGTGCCAGCACCCCTTTGGACAGGGGGGGCTACGAG.

CDR3 amino acids: CSARVSQHPWAGNEQFF. The covered CDR3 bases are TGCAGTGCTAGAGTATCACAACACCCTTGGGCTGGGAATGAG. The chain employs TRBV20-1 and TRBJ2-1; unclear D gene. The CDR3 is cut off 3 residues early in the read; its end comes from the germline J gene. The length of the CDR3 is 17 residues. V dropped 1 base and J dropped 7 bases, with 23 bases sitting between them. Germline loops: CDR1 DFQATT, CDR2 SNEGSKA (reference sequence).

A note on this clone: The read is 3 residues too short to cover the CDR3 end, so that end is filled in from the germline J gene. The rearrangement links TRBV6-2 or TRBV6-3 to TRBJ1-2; the D is unclear. Germline loops: CDR1 MNHEY, CDR2 SVGEGT. The CDR3 is 13 residues long. The CDR3 sequence: CASNEDSYNDYTF. The part of the CDR3 DNA that was read is TGTGCCAGCAATGAGGATAGCTACAATGAC.

As for this clone: The read ends 3 residues early relative to the CDR3; the germline J gene fills the gap. The genes are TRBV5-5 and TRBJ2-2; D might be TRBD2 (5 bases). Germline CDR1 is SGHKS and CDR2 is YYEKEE (reference sequence). The CDR3 covers 14 residues. The germline V and J ends were trimmed by 0 bases and 5 bases, with 8 bases remaining between them. The DNA read from the CDR3 is TGTGCCAGCAGCTTGGTGGCGGGTACCGGGGAG. Its translation is CASSLVAGTGE. The entire CDR3 reads CASSLVAGTGELFF.

Worth noting for this clone: The read ends 3 residues shy of where the CDR3 ends; the end is completed using the germline J gene. The V and J genes are TRBV20-1 and TRBJ1-6, with D perhaps TRBD1 (6 bases). This CDR3 region has 17 residues. Per the germline V gene, CDR1 is DFQATT and CDR2 is SNEGSKA (reference sequence). The CDR3 loop reads CSARDLLPDSPTGALHF. The sequenced CDR3 bases are TGCAGTGCTAGAGATTTGCTCCCGGACAGCCCAACCGGAGCC.

On this clone: The missing CDR3 end, 3 residues past where the read stops, is filled in from the germline J gene. This chain connects TRBV6-2 or TRBV6-3 to TRBJ1-2, with 7 bases aligning to TRBD1. The germline CDR1 and CDR2 sequences are MNHEY and SVGEGT. CDR3 length equals 14 residues. The CDR3 sequence: CASRRGQGGYDYTF. The sequenced CDR3 bases are TGTGCCAGCAGGAGGGGGCAGGGAGGTTACGAC.

By frequency, this clone registers medium-sized. From the germline J gene comes the end of the CDR3, since the read stops 3 residues before it. The chain has TRBV29-1 and TRBJ2-5; 9 bases are shared with TRBD1. Germline V CDR1 and CDR2: SQVTM, ANQGSEA. The CDR3 totals 13 residues. V lost 6 bases and J lost 6; bases outside the gene matches: 8. This chain's CDR3 is CSVRTGERKTQYF. The covered CDR3 bases are TGCAGCGTGCGGACAGGGGAAAGAAAGACC.

Turning to this clone: The DNA ends 3 residues before the CDR3 does, and the rest of the CDR3 is filled in from the germline J gene. The gene calls are TRBV6-2 or TRBV6-3 and TRBJ2-1, with 7 positions matching TRBD2. Germline V gene data show CDR1 as MNHEY and CDR2 as SVGEGT. The CDR3 sequence is 16 residues long. Trimming took 5 bases from V and 0 from J; bases not matched to a gene: 7. The DNA read from the CDR3 is TGTGCCAGCAGTCTACTAGCGCTGAGCTCCTACAATGAG. It specifies CASSLLALSSYNE. The entire CDR3 sequence reads CASSLLALSSYNEQFF.

According to its frequency, this clone is medium-sized. The CDR3 end lies 3 residues beyond the end of the read and is filled in from the germline J gene. V gene TRBV7-2 combines with J gene TRBJ2-7; TRBD1 aligns across 8 bases. CDR1 and CDR2 (germline): SGHTA, FQGNSA. V shed 3 bases, J shed 2 bases, and the junction held 3 bases outside the gene matches. The CDR3 contains 14 residues. The CDR3 reads CASSFGQGTYEQYF. The sequenced CDR3 bases are TGTGCCAGCAGCTTTGGACAGGGAACCTACGAG.

The CDR3 DNA, read in part, is TGTGCCAGCAGTTTTGGTTGGGCCCCCTACGAG. Translation: CASSFGWAPYE. The whole CDR3 reads CASSFGWAPYEQYF. V is TRBV28 and J is TRBJ2-7; D is unresolved. The read comes to an end 3 residues before the CDR3 does, leaving the germline J gene to fill in the end. In germline, CDR1 is MDHEN, CDR2 SYDVKM. With 3 bases removed from V and 2 bases from J, the gap between germline ends came to 11 bases. CDR3 length: 14 residues.

Concerning this clone itself: The read halts 3 residues ahead of the CDR3 end, with the missing end drawn from the germline J gene. The rearrangement uses TRBV9 and TRBJ2-5; TRBD2 matches at 8 bases. V dropped 0 bases and J dropped 4; count of bases not matched to a gene: 5. The CDR3 covers 15 residues. CDR1 and CDR2 from the germline V gene are SGDLS and YYNGEE. CDR3 residues: CASSVEGTSRETQYF. CDR3 bases read: TGTGCCAGCAGCGTAGAAGGGACTAGTAGAGAGACC.

Of note for this clone: The read stops 3 residues short of the end of the CDR3; the missing end is completed from the germline J gene. V gene TRBV11-2 combines with J gene TRBJ2-1, with 9 bases identical to TRBD2. The CDR3 totals 15 residues. Germline trimming cut 5 bases from V and 3 bases from J; bases unmatched to any gene: 5. Germline CDR1 SGHAT, CDR2 FQNNGV. CDR3 DNA, as far as it was read: TGTGCCAGCAGCAAGACTAGCGGAGGCTACAATGAG. Amino acid sequence: CASSKTSGGYNE. The whole CDR3 sequence reads CASSKTSGGYNEQFF.

Comment on this clone: At one of its ends the junction is not consistent with the germline gene, which may arise from a read error. The same CDR3 can be traced to other DNA sequences in this sample. The chain's CDR3 is CASSAQGFSGNTIYF. The CDR3 bases that were read are TGTGCCAGCAGCGCCCAAGGGTTTTCTGGAAACACA. J is TRBJ1-3 and V is TRBV7-2; D unresolved. The read terminates 3 residues before the CDR3 end, so the remaining end is supplied by the germline J gene. CDR1 is SGHTA, CDR2 FQGNSA, per germline. The CDR3 is 15 residues long.

Points on this clone: The read ends 3 residues before the CDR3 terminus; that terminus is restored from the germline J gene. The rearrangement joins TRBV30 to TRBJ2-3; 9 bases are a match to TRBD2. The V and J ends lost 0 bases and 5 bases, in that order; junction bases with no gene match: 9. This CDR3 has 16 amino acids. CDR1 is GTSNPN, CDR2 SVGIG, per germline (reference sequence). The CDR3 sequence: CAWSVGLAGAGDTQYF. Partial CDR3 DNA: TGTGCCTGGAGTGTAGGGTTAGCGGGAGCGGGAGATACG.

About this clone itself: The read is 3 residues too short to cover the CDR3 end, so that end is filled in from the germline J gene. The chain joins TRBV2 to TRBJ2-5, with D possibly matching TRBD1 (6 bases). CDR1 is SNHLY, CDR2 FYNNEI, per germline. The germline V and J ends were trimmed by 7 bases and 5 bases, with 20 bases remaining between them. The CDR3 totals 15 residues. CDR3: CASKLPRGGAETQYF. CDR3 bases read: TGTGCCAGCAAGCTACCACGAGGGGGAGCGGAGACC.

Concerning this clone itself: The sequenced fragment ends 3 residues before the CDR3 boundary, so the rest is inferred from the germline J gene. This chain links TRBV5-1 with TRBJ2-3; D may be TRBD2 (5 bases). The CDR3 length is 16 residues. Germline CDR1 SGHRS, CDR2 YFSETQ. V gave up 4 bases and J gave up 0 bases, with 15 bases separating them. The covered CDR3 bases are TGCGCCAGCAGCCCTGGACTCAACCCTAGCACAGATACG. Protein product: CASSPGLNPSTDT. The whole CDR3 reads CASSPGLNPSTDTQYF.

Notes on this clone: The read comes to an end 3 residues before the CDR3 does, leaving the germline J gene to fill in the end. The chain has TRBV5-1 and TRBJ2-7; maybe TRBD1 (5 bases). Germline V gives CDR1 SGHRS, CDR2 YFSETQ. This CDR3 has 14 amino acids. Trimming removed 2 bases at V and 6 bases at J, with 15 bases between. Incomplete CDR3 DNA: TGCGCCAGCAGCTTATTATCAGGGTCTATCGAG. Its protein is CASSLLSGSIE. The complete CDR3 reads CASSLLSGSIEQYF.